The TCR beta chain under discussion was sequenced for a study of T cell changes during pregnancy in multiple sclerosis. The protocol was immunoSEQ multiplex PCR, while the TCRdb copy is restricted to in-frame clones and leaves out a portion. The data contain about 33,000 clones, around 90% of them singletons. This clone turned up a few times. This CDR3 is 13 amino acids long. V was shortened by 1 base and J by 5 bases, with 8 bases between the two germline ends. Germline V gene lookup returns CDR1 SGHDN and CDR2 FVKESK. The TCR was taken from a female donor in good health, enrolled as a control in a pregnancy study. The V gene is TRBV14, the J gene TRBJ1-1, with no clear D. The source material was CD4+ T cells from peripheral blood mononuclear cells, sampled in the third trimester of pregnancy. CDR3 in DNA: TGTGCCAGCAGCCAAGGCCTCAGGACTGAAGCTTTCTTT. This translates into CASSQGLRTEAFF.